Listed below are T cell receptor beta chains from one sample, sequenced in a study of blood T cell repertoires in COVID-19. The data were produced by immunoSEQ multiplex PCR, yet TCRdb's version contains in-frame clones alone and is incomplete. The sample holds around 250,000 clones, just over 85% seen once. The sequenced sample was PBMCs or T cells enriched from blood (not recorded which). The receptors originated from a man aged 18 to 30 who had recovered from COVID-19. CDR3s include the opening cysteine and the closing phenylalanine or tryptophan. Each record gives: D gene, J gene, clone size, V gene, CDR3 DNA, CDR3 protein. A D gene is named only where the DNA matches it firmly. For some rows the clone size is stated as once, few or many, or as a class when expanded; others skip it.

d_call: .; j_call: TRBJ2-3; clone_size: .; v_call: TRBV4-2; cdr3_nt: TGTGCCAGCAGCCTATCGCGAGATACGCAGTATTTT; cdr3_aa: CASSLSRDTQYF
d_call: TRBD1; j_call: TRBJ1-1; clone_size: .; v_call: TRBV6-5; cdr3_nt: TGTGCCAGCAGTAGGGAGACAGGGGTCAAGAAAGCTTTCTTT; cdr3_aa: CASSRETGVKKAFF
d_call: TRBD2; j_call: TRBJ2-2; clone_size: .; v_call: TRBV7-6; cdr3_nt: TGTGCCAGCAGCCCCGTGGCGGGAGCGAACACCGGGGAGCTGTTTTTT; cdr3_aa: CASSPVAGANTGELFF
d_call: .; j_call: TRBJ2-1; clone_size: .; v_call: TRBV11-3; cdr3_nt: TGTGCCAGCAGCTTAGATTCGGGTGACAATGAGCAGTTCTTC; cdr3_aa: CASSLDSGDNEQFF
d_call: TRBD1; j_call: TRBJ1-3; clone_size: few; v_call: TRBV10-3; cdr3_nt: TGTGCCATCAGTTCCACAGGGGGTGGAAACACCATATATTTT; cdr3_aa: CAISSTGGGNTIYF
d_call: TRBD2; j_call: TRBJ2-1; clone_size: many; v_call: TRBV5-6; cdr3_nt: TGTGCCAGCAGCTTGGCCGGCGGGAGAGACTCCTACAATGAGCAGTTCTTC; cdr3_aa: CASSLAGGRDSYNEQFF
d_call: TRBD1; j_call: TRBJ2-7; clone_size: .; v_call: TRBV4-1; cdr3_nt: TGCGCCAGCAGCCAAGATCCGACAGGGGGCCAGAATAAATACGAGCAGTACTTC; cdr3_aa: CASSQDPTGGQNKYEQYF
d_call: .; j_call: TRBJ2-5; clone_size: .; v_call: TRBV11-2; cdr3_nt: TGTGCCAGCAGACCTCCACAAAACCAAGAGACCCAGTACTTC; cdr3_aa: CASRPPQNQETQYF
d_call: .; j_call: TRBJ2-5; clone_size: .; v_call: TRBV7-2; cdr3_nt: TGTGCCAGCAGCTTAGGGCTCACACAAGAGACCCAGTACTTC; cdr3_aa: CASSLGLTQETQYF
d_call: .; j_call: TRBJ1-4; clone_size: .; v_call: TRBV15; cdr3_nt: TGTGCCACCAGTCCCACAGGGATCAATGAAAAACTGTTTTTT; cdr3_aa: CATSPTGINEKLFF
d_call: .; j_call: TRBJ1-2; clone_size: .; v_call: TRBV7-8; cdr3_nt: TGTGCCAGCAGCCCACAGGGAGGGGGGAACTATGGCTACACCTTC; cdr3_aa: CASSPQGGGNYGYTF
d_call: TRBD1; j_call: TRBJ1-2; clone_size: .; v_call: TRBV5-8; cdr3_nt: TGTGCCAGCAGCTTACAGGGGGCGTCGCTTTTGGGCTACACCTTC; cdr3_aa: CASSLQGASLLGYTF
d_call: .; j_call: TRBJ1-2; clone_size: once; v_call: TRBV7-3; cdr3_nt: TGTGCCAGCAGCCCTGACTCCAGCTATGGCTACACCTTC; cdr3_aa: CASSPDSSYGYTF
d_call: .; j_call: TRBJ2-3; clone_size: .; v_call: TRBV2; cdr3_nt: TGTGCCAGCAGTTTTCAGGGGGGAGATACGCAGTATTTT; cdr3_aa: CASSFQGGDTQYF
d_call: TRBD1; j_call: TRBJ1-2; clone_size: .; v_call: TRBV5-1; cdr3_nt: TGCGCCAGCAGCCCGGGACAGGGGTATGGCTACACCTTC; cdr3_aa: CASSPGQGYGYTF
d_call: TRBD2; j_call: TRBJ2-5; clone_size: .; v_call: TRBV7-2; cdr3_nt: TGTGCCAGCAGCCCCCGGACTAGCGGGAAAGAGACCCAGTACTTC; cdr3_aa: CASSPRTSGKETQYF
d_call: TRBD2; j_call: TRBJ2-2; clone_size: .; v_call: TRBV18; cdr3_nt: TGTGCCAGCTCACCGAAGGGGAGCGGGAGGAACACCGGGGAGCTGTTTTTT; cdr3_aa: CASSPKGSGRNTGELFF
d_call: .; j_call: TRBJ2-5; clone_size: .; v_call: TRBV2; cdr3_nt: TGTGCCAGCAGGACGGGCCAAGAGACCCAGTACTTC; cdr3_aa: CASRTGQETQYF
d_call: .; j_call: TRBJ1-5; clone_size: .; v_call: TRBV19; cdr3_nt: TGTGCCAGTAATGCGTACGGGGGATTTGGGCCCCAGCATTTT; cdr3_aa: CASNAYGGFGPQHF
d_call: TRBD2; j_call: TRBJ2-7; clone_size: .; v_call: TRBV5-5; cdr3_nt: TGTGCCAGCAGCTTGGCCCCTAGCGGGATCTACGAGCAGTACTTC; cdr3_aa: CASSLAPSGIYEQYF
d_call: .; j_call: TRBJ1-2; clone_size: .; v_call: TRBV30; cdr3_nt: TGTGCCTGGATGCTGGGGGGGGCGAGGATCTATGGCTACACCTTC; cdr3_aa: CAWMLGGARIYGYTF
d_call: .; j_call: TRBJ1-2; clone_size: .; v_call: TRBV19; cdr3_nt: TGTGCCAGTAGTATCCCCGACAGCTATGGCTACACCTTC; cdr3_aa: CASSIPDSYGYTF
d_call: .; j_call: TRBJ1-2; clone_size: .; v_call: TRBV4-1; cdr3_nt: TGCGCCAGCAGCCAGAGGGGCGGGGGATTATATGGCTACACCTTC; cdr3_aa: CASSQRGGGLYGYTF
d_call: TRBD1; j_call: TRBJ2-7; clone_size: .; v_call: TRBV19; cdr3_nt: TGTGCCAGTAGCCGCATCCCCCAGGGGGTAGGCGAGCAGTACTTC; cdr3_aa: CASSRIPQGVGEQYF
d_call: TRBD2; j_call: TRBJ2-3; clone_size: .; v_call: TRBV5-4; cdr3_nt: TGTGCCAGCAGCTTGGGGGCTAGCGGGGGGGCCTATCGTTCAGATACGCAGTATTTT; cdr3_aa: CASSLGASGGAYRSDTQYF
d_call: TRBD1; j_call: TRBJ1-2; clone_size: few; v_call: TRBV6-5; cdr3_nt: TGTGCCAGCAGCCAGGACAGGAACTATGGCTACACCTTC; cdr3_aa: CASSQDRNYGYTF
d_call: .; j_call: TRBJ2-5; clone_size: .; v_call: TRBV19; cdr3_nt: TGTGCCAGTAGTATAAGGCTGAACCCCCGAAGGGGAGAGACCCAGTACTTC; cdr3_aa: CASSIRLNPRRGETQYF
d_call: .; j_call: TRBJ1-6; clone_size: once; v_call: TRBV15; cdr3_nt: TGTGCCACCAGCAGAGACCAGGGAGGCTATAATTCACCCCTCCACTTT; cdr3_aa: CATSRDQGGYNSPLHF
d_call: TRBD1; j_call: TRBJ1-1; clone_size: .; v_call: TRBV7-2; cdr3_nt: TGTGCCAGCAGCTTAGCGGGGACAGCGAACACTGAAGCTTTCTTT; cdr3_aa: CASSLAGTANTEAFF
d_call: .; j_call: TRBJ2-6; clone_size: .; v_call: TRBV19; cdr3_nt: TGTGCCAGTAACCCCCCGGGGGCTGGGGCCAACGTCCTGACTTTC; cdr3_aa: CASNPPGAGANVLTF
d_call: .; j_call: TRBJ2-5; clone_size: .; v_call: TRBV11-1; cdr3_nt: TGTGCCAGCAGCTTCAGGGAGACCCAGTACTTC; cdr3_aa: CASSFRETQYF
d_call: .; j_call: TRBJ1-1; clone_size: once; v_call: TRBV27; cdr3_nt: TGTGCCAGCAGTTTACGGGGGGGCGCTTCGGAAGCTTTCTTT; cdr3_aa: CASSLRGGASEAFF
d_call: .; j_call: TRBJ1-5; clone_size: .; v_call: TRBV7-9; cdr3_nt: TGTGCCAGCAGTTTTACAGACACCAATCAGCCCCAGCATTTT; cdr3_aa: CASSFTDTNQPQHF
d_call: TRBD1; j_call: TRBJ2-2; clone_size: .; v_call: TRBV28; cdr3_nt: TGTGCCAGCAGGCGGACAGGGGCGAACACCGGGGAGCTGTTTTTT; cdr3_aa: CASRRTGANTGELFF
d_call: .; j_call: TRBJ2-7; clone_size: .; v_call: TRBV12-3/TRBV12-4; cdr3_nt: TGTGCCAGCAGAGAAGGTGCGGGCTACGAGCAGTACTTC; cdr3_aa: CASREGAGYEQYF
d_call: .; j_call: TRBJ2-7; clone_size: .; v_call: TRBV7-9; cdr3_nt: TGTGCCAGCAGGCCAGACTACCTAAGCTCCTACGAGCAGTACTTC; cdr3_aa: CASRPDYLSSYEQYF
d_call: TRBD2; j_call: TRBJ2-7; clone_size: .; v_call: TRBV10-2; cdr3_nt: TGCGCCGTCCTTAGGGAGGGTTCATCCTCCTACGAGCAGTACTTC; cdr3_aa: CAVLREGSSSYEQYF